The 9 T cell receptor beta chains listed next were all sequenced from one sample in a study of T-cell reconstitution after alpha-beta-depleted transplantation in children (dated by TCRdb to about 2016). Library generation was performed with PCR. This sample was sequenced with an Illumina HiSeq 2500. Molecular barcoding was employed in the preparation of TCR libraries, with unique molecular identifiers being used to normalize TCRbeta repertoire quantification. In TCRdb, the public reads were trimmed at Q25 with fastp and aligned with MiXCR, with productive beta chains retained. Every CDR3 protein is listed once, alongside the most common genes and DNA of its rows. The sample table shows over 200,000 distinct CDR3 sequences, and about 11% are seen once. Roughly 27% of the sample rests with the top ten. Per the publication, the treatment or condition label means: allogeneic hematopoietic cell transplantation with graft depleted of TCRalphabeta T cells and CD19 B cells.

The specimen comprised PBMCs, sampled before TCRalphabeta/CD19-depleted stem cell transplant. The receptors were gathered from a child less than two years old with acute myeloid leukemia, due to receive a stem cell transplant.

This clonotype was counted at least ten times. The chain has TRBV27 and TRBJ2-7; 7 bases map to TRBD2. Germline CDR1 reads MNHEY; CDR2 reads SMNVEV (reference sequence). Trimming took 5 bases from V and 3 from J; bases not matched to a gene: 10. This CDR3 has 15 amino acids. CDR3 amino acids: CASSRRDGGSYEQYF. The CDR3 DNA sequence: TGTGCCAGCAGTCGCCGGGACGGCGGGAGCTACGAGCAGTACTTC.

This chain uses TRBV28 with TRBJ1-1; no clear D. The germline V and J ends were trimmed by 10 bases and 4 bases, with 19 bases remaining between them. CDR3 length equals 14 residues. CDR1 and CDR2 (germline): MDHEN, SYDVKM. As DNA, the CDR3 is TGTGCCACCCTCCCCCCAGGATTTACCACTGAAGCTTTCTTT. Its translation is CATLPPGFTTEAFF.

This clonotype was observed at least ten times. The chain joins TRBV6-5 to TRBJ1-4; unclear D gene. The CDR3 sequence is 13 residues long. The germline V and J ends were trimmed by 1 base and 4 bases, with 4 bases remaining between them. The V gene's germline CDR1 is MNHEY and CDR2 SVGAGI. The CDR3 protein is CASSYLGNEKLFF. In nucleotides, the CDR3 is TGTGCCAGCAGTTACTTGGGTAATGAAAAACTGTTTTTT.

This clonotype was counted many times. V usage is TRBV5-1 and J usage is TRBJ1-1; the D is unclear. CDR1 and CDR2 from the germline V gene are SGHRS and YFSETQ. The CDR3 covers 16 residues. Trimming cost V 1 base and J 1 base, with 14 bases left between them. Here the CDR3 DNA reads TGCGCCAGCAGCTTGCCTGCATCCGGTGGGAACACTGAAGCTTTCTTT. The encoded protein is CASSLPASGGNTEAFF.

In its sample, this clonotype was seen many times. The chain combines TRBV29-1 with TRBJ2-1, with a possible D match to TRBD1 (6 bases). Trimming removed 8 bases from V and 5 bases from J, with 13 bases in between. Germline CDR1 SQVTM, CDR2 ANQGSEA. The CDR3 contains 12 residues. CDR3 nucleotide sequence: TGCAGCAAAGATCAGGGGAACAATGAGCAGTTCTTC. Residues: CSKDQGNNEQFF.

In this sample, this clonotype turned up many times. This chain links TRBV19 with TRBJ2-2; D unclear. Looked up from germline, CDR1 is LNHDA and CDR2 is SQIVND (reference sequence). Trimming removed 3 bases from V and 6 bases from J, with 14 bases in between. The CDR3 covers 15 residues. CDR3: CASSMGRRGSGELFF. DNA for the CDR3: TGTGCCAGTAGTATGGGCCGGAGAGGCTCCGGGGAGCTGTTTTTT.

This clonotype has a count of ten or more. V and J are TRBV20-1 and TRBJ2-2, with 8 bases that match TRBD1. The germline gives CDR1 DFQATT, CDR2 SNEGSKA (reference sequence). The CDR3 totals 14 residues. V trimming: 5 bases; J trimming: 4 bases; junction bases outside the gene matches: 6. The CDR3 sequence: CSAPDRASTGELFF. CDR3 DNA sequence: TGCAGTGCTCCGGACAGGGCGAGCACCGGGGAGCTGTTTTTT.

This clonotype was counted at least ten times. This CDR3 is CSARDQAGGLGEQYF. In nucleotides, the CDR3 is TGCAGTGCTAGAGATCAGGCGGGAGGGCTCGGCGAGCAGTACTTC. This rearrangement joins TRBV20-1 to TRBJ2-7; 9 bases are a match to TRBD2. CDR1 is DFQATT, CDR2 SNEGSKA, per germline (reference sequence). With V trimmed by 0 bases and J by 6 bases, 9 bases remained unmatched. The CDR3 consists of 15 residues.

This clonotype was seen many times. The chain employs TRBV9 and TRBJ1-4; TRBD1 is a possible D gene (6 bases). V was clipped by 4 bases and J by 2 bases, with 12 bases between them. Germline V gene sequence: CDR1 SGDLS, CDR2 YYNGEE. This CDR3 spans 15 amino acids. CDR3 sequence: CASSTGQLTNEKLFF. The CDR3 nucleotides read TGTGCCAGCAGCACCGGACAGCTCACTAATGAAAAACTGTTTTTT.